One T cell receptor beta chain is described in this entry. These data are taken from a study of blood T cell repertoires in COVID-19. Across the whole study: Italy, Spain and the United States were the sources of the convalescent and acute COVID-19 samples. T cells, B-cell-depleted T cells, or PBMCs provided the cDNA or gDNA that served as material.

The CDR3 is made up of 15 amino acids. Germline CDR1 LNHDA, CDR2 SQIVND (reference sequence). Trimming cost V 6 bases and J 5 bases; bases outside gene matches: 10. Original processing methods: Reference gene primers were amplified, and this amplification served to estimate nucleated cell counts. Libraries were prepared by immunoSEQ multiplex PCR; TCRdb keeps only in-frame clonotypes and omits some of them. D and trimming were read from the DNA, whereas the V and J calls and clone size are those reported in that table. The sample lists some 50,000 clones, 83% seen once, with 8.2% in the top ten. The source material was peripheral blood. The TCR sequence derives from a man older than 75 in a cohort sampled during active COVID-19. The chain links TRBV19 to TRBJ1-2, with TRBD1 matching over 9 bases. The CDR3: CASRRPDRGWYGYTF. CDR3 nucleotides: TGTGCCAGTAGACGACCGGACAGGGGTTGGTATGGCTACACCTTC.